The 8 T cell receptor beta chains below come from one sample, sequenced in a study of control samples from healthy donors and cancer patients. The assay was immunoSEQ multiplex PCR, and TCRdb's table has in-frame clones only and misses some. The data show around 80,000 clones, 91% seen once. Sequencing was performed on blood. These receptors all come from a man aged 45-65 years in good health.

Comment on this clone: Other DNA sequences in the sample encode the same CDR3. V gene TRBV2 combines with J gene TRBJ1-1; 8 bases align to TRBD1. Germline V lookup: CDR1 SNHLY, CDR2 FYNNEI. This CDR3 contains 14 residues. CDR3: CVWTGQMRDTEAFF. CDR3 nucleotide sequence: TGTGTATGGACAGGGCAAATGAGGGACACTGAAGCTTTCTTT. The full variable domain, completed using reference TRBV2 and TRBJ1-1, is EPEVTQTPSHQVTQMGQEVILRCVPISNHLYFYWYRQILGQKVEFLVSFYNNEISEKSEIFDDQFSVERPDGSNFTLKIRSTKLEDSAMYFCVWTGQMRDTEAFFGQGTRLTVV.

CDR3 DNA: TGCGCCAGCAGCCAGAGGGGGCTGAGTGAAGCTTTCTTT. This gives the protein CASSQRGLSEAFF. This chain joins TRBV5-1 and TRBJ1-1; TRBD1 aligns across 7 bases. Germline trimming cut 4 bases from V and 7 bases from J; bases unmatched to any gene: 7. Germline V lookup: CDR1 SGHRS, CDR2 YFSETQ. CDR3 length: 13 residues.

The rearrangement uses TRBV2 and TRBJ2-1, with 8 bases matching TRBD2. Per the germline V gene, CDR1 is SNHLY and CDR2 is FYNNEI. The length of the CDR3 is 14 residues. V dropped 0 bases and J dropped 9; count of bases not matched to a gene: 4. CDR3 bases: TGTGCCAGCAGTGAAGCGGGCCTAGCGGGTGAGCAGTTCTTC. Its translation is CASSEAGLAGEQFF.

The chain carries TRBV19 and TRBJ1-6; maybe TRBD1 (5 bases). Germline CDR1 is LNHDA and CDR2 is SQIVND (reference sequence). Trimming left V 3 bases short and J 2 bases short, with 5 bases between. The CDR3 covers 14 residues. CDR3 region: CASSMTAYNSPLHF. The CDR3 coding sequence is TGTGCCAGTAGTATGACAGCCTATAATTCACCCCTCCACTTT.

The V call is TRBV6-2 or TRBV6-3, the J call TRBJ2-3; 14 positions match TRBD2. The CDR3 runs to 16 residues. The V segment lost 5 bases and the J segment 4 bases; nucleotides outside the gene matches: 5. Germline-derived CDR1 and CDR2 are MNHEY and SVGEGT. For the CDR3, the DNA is TGTGCCAGCAGTCCCGGGACTAGCGGGGGACCAGATACGCAGTATTTT. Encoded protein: CASSPGTSGGPDTQYF.

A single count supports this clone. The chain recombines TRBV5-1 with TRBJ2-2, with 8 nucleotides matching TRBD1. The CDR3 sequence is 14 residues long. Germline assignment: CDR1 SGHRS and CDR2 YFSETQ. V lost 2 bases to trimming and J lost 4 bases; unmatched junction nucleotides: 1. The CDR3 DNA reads TGCGCCAGCAGCTTTGGACAGGGCACCGGGGAGCTGTTTTTT. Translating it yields CASSFGQGTGELFF.

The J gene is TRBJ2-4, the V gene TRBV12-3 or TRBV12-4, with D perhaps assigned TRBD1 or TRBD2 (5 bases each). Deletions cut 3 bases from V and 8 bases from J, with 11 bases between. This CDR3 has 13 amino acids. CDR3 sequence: CASSFGGWDIQYF. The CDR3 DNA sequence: TGTGCCAGCAGTTTTGGGGGATGGGACATTCAGTACTTC.

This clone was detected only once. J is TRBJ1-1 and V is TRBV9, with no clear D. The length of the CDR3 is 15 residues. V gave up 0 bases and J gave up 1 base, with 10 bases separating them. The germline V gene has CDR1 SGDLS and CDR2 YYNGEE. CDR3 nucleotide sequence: TGTGCCAGCAGCGTAGGCCCGGGGAGGAACACTGAAGCTTTCTTT. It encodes CASSVGPGRNTEAFF.